These 30 T cell receptor beta chains were all obtained from the same sample, sequenced in a study of control samples from healthy donors and cancer patients (TCRdb year 2020). Libraries were constructed by the immunoSEQ multiplex PCR assay. Not all clones reach the TCRdb copy of this immuneACCESS table, which keeps in-frame sequences only. Checked studies attribute under half of the gap to unresolved V genes and leave the rest unexplained. The sample contains fewer than 200,000 clones, nearly 96% of them found a single time. The top ten clones comprise over 1% of the sample. The material sequenced was blood. All receptors come from a woman in her 30s in good health.

The chain couples TRBV19 to TRBJ2-3; 8 positions match TRBD2. Trimming took 6 bases from V and 0 from J; bases not matched to a gene: 2. The germline V gene has CDR1 LNHDA and CDR2 SQIVND (reference sequence). The CDR3 sequence is 14 residues long. The CDR3 coding sequence is TGTGCCAGTAGCACTAGCGGCAGCACAGATACGCAGTATTTT. It translates to CASSTSGSTDTQYF.

This chain links TRBV19 with TRBJ2-2; 7 bases are a match to TRBD2. V trimming: 5 bases; J trimming: 7 bases; junction bases outside the gene matches: 19. CDR3 size: 18 residues. In germline, CDR1 is LNHDA, CDR2 SQIVND (reference sequence). CDR3 bases: TGTGCCAGTAGTGCTCGGGGTGCGGGAGTGCTGTACATCGGGGAGCTGTTTTTT. As protein: CASSARGAGVLYIGELFF. Together with reference TRBV19 and TRBJ2-2, the CDR3 gives the full variable domain: DGGITQSPKYLFRKEGQNVTLSCEQNLNHDAMYWYRQDPGQGLRLIYYSQIVNDFQKGDIAEGYSVSREKKESFPLTVTSAQKNPTAFYLCASSARGAGVLYIGELFFGEGSRLTVL.

The V call is TRBV6-5, the J call TRBJ2-1, with 10 bases lining up with TRBD2. J lost 6 bases, V lost 6 bases, and 8 bases had no gene match. The CDR3 spans 15 residues. Germline V lookup: CDR1 MNHEY, CDR2 SVGAGI. The CDR3 DNA reads TGTGCCAGCAGAACCAGAGCGGGAGGGCCCAATGAGCAGTTCTTC. Its protein product is CASRTRAGGPNEQFF.

The rearrangement joins TRBV18 to TRBJ1-6; TRBD1 aligns across 10 bases. V shed 0 bases, J shed 5 bases, and the junction held 10 bases outside the gene matches. This CDR3 spans 19 amino acids. Germline V CDR1 and CDR2: KGHSH, LQKENI. The CDR3 spells CASSPPRDRGEDNNSPLHF. The CDR3 DNA sequence: TGTGCCAGCTCACCACCCCGGGACAGGGGAGAGGATAATAATTCACCCCTCCACTTT.

This clone is a singleton in its sample. The chain is built from TRBV9 and TRBJ1-6; D is unresolved. Trimming left V 3 bases short and J 0 bases short, with 7 bases between. CDR3 length: 15 residues. CDR1 is SGDLS, CDR2 YYNGEE, per germline. The CDR3 region is CASSDESSYNSPLHF. CDR3 coding DNA: TGTGCCAGCAGCGACGAGAGCTCCTATAATTCACCCCTCCACTTT.

The V gene is TRBV3-1 (or the pseudogene TRBV3-2), the J gene TRBJ1-4; tentatively, D is TRBD1 (5 bases). CDR1 is LGHDT, CDR2 YNNKEL, per germline (reference sequence). Trimming took off 4 bases at V and 8 bases at J, with 11 bases between the two ends. This CDR3 spans 13 amino acids. The CDR3 sequence is CASSLGGYEKLFF. CDR3 nucleotides: TGTGCCAGCAGCCTTGGGGGTTACGAAAAACTGTTTTTT.

This rearrangement joins TRBV28 to TRBJ1-4, with TRBD1 matching 7 bases. Germline V CDR1 and CDR2: MDHEN, SYDVKM. Trimming took 4 bases from V and 3 from J; bases not matched to a gene: 8. This CDR3 contains 16 residues. This chain's CDR3 is CASSYTTGTANEKLFF. CDR3 DNA: TGTGCCAGCAGTTACACAACCGGGACAGCTAATGAAAAACTGTTTTTT. Drawing the rest from reference TRBV28 and TRBJ1-4, the complete variable domain is DVKVTQSSRYLVKRTGEKVFLECVQDMDHENMFWYRQDPGLGLRLIYFSYDVKMKEKGDIPEGYSVSREKKERFSLILESASTNQTSMYLCASSYTTGTANEKLFFGSGTQLSVL.

This chain joins TRBV6-4 and TRBJ1-5; tentatively, D is TRBD1 (6 bases). Germline V gene data show CDR1 as MRHNA and CDR2 as SNTAGT. V lost 3 bases and J 6 bases, leaving 9 bases between the germline ends. This CDR3 has 13 residues. As DNA, the CDR3 is TGTGCCAGCAGTGAGGGGGCGAGTCAGCCCCAGCATTTT. It translates to CASSEGASQPQHF.

This rearrangement joins TRBV7-9 to TRBJ1-2; D may be TRBD1 (6 bases). Germline V lookup: CDR1 SEHNR, CDR2 FQNEAQ (reference sequence). V lost 1 base to trimming and J lost 7 bases, with 13 bases between them. The CDR3 loop spans 14 amino acids. In DNA form, the CDR3 reads TGTGCCAGCAGCTTAGGTGTGGGACATTCTGGCTACACCTTC. Its protein product is CASSLGVGHSGYTF.

The chain recombines TRBV9 with TRBJ1-5; D might be TRBD1 (5 bases). The CDR3 has 16 residues. CDR1 is SGDLS and CDR2 is YYNGEE in the germline V gene. The V gene lost 4 bases and the J gene lost 4 bases, with 18 bases spanning the gap. The DNA of the CDR3 is TGTGCCAGCAGCCCCTCAGGGAGTCCATCGAATCAGCCCCAGCATTTT. This encodes CASSPSGSPSNQPQHF.

V is TRBV28 and J is TRBJ1-5; TRBD1 matches at 9 bases. CDR1 and CDR2 (germline): MDHEN, SYDVKM. The CDR3 is made up of 17 amino acids. The V and J ends lost 2 bases and 0 bases, in that order; junction bases with no gene match: 5. This CDR3 is CASSLRGQGYSNQPQHF. DNA of the CDR3: TGTGCCAGCAGTTTACGGGGACAGGGTTATAGCAATCAGCCCCAGCATTTT.

The chain combines TRBV10-1 with TRBJ1-1, with TRBD1 matching over 8 bases. The CDR3 consists of 14 residues. Unmatched junction bases numbered 5, after V lost 1 base and J lost 7 bases. CDR1 is WNHNN, CDR2 SYGVQD, per germline (reference sequence). The CDR3 is CASSEFAGGSEAFF. CDR3 DNA: TGCGCCAGCAGTGAGTTCGCAGGGGGCAGTGAAGCTTTCTTT.

The table lists this clone with a count of one. The chain couples TRBV5-5 to TRBJ2-1; 7 positions agree with TRBD2. Per the germline V gene, CDR1 is SGHKS and CDR2 is YYEKEE (reference sequence). The CDR3 covers 16 residues. V dropped 1 base and J dropped 5; count of bases not matched to a gene: 9. The DNA of the CDR3 is TGTGCCAGCAGCTTGTGGAGCGGGATACGAAACAATGAGCAGTTCTTC. As protein: CASSLWSGIRNNEQFF. The full variable domain, rest sourced from reference TRBV5-5 and TRBJ2-1, is DAGVTQSPTHLIKTRGQQVTLRCSPISGHKSVSWYQQVLGQGPQFIFQYYEKEERGRGNFPDRFSARQFPNYSSELNVNALLLGDSALYLCASSLWSGIRNNEQFFGPGTRLTVL.

This clone appeared once. DNA of the CDR3: TGCGCCAGCAGCTTAACTGCGTTGAACACTGAAGCTTTCTTT. Its translation: CASSLTALNTEAFF. The V call is TRBV5-1, the J call TRBJ1-1; no firm D call. CDR3 length equals 14 residues. From germline, CDR1 is SGHRS and CDR2 YFSETQ. Trimming removed 2 bases from V and 0 bases from J, with 8 bases in between.

As concerns this clone: This same CDR3 is encoded by further DNA sequences in the sample. V is TRBV27 and J is TRBJ1-1; D not resolved. V gave up 2 bases and J gave up 1 base, with 5 bases separating them. The CDR3 runs to 13 residues. Per the germline V gene, CDR1 is MNHEY and CDR2 is SMNVEV (reference sequence). This chain's CDR3 is CASSLLGNTEAFF. CDR3 coding DNA: TGTGCCAGCAGTTTACTCGGGAACACTGAAGCTTTCTTT.

V gene TRBV6-6 combines with J gene TRBJ1-6, with 7 bases matching TRBD1. CDR3 length: 16 amino acids. The germline CDR1 and CDR2 sequences are MNHNY and SVGAGI (reference sequence). V was clipped by 3 bases and J by 9 bases; unmatched bases: 11. Here the CDR3 DNA reads TGTGCCAGCAGTTATTCGGACAGGTTTAATTTTTCACCCCTCCACTTT. The encoded protein is CASSYSDRFNFSPLHF.

This sequence joins TRBV19 and TRBJ2-5; 11 nucleotides agree with TRBD2. There are 14 residues in the CDR3. J was trimmed by 5 bases and V by 6 bases; bases with no gene match: 5. CDR1 and CDR2 (germline): LNHDA, SQIVND (reference sequence). CDR3 bases: TGTGCCAGTAGAAGTAGCGGGGGGGTGGAGACCCAGTACTTC. Residues: CASRSSGGVETQYF. Filled out from reference TRBV19 and TRBJ2-5, the complete variable domain reads DGGITQSPKYLFRKEGQNVTLSCEQNLNHDAMYWYRQDPGQGLRLIYYSQIVNDFQKGDIAEGYSVSREKKESFPLTVTSAQKNPTAFYLCASRSSGGVETQYFGPGTRLLVL.

The genes are TRBV11-3 and TRBJ1-5; TRBD1 matches 9 bases. The germline gives CDR1 SGHNT, CDR2 YENEEA. The CDR3 length is 16 residues. V lost 1 base and J lost 3; bases outside the gene matches: 4. CDR3 nucleotide sequence: TGTGCCAGCAGCTTAGGGGACAGGGAGATCAATCAGCCCCAGCATTTT. This encodes CASSLGDREINQPQHF.

The CDR3 coding sequence is TGTGCCACCAGTGAATCGGACGGATCCTATGGCTACACCTTC. It is translated as CATSESDGSYGYTF. V gene TRBV24-1 combines with J gene TRBJ1-2; D call uncertain. The CDR3 extends over 14 amino acids. The germline gives CDR1 KGHDR, CDR2 SFDVKD. The V end was cut by 4 bases, the J end by 4 bases, with 12 bases between.

J is TRBJ1-1 and V is TRBV3-1 (or the pseudogene TRBV3-2), with no clear D. Germline-derived CDR1 and CDR2 are LGHDT and YNNKEL (reference sequence). The CDR3 is 13 residues long. V was trimmed by 0 bases and J by 4 bases, leaving 6 bases between them. The CDR3 nucleotides read TGTGCCAGCAGCCAAGATGGGGTCACTGAAGCTTTCTTT. It translates to CASSQDGVTEAFF.

This clone was found once. J is TRBJ2-1 and V is TRBV7-9, with D tentatively TRBD1 (6 bases). The CDR3 loop spans 17 amino acids. The germline gives CDR1 SEHNR, CDR2 FQNEAQ (reference sequence). V lost 5 bases, J lost 2 bases, and 19 bases lay in between. The CDR3 DNA reads as TGTGCCAGCAGCGACGTCGAGGGCAGGGGCACCTACAATGAGCAGTTCTTC. This translates into CASSDVEGRGTYNEQFF. Combining the CDR3 with reference TRBV7-9 and TRBJ2-1 gives the whole variable domain DTGVSQNPRHKITKRGQNVTFRCDPISEHNRLYWYRQTLGQGPEFLTYFQNEAQLEKSRLLSDRFSAERPKGSFSTLEIQRTEQGDSAMYLCASSDVEGRGTYNEQFFGPGTRLTVL.

The chain recombines TRBV5-1 with TRBJ2-3; no firm D call. V lost 7 bases and J 4 bases, leaving 7 bases between the germline ends. The CDR3 extends over 11 amino acids. Germline V gives CDR1 SGHRS, CDR2 YFSETQ. In nucleotides, the CDR3 is TGCGCCAGCGGGCCATCAGATACGCAGTATTTT. It yields the protein CASGPSDTQYF.

The CDR3, as DNA: TGTGCCTGGAGTAGCGGGACTCTAAACACTGAAGCTTTCTTT. It encodes CAWSSGTLNTEAFF. V gene TRBV30 combines with J gene TRBJ1-1; D may be TRBD1 (5 bases). CDR1 is GTSNPN, CDR2 SVGIG, per germline (reference sequence). This CDR3 is built from 14 residues. Trimming left V 2 bases short and J 2 bases short, with 12 bases between.

The chain combines TRBV29-1 with TRBJ1-2; D might be TRBD1 (5 bases). Trimming removed 5 bases from V and 4 bases from J, with 11 bases in between. Germline V gene lookup returns CDR1 SQVTM and CDR2 ANQGSEA. This CDR3 comprises 12 residues. The CDR3 DNA is TGCAGCGTTCAGGGTTTCGGCTATGGCTACACCTTC. Its protein is CSVQGFGYGYTF.

This clone has more than one count but fewer than ten. The rearrangement links TRBV14 to TRBJ2-2; weak D call: TRBD2 (6 bases). Germline lookup yields CDR1 SGHDN and CDR2 FVKESK. Trimming removed 1 base at V and 8 bases at J, with 23 bases between. This CDR3 region has 18 residues. For the CDR3, the DNA is TGTGCCAGCAGCCAAGCCCCCCGCTTCGCGGGGCGGTCGGGGGAGCTGTTTTTT. Translating gives CASSQAPRFAGRSGELFF.

The gene calls are TRBV5-1 and TRBJ2-3, with TRBD1 matching 9 bases. The J segment lost 3 bases and the V segment lost 7 bases, leaving 6 bases of the junction unmatched. The CDR3 runs 14 residues. Germline CDR1 reads SGHRS; CDR2 reads YFSETQ. CDR3 sequence reads: CASLGQGRTDTQYF. The CDR3 DNA sequence: TGCGCCAGCCTAGGACAGGGGCGGACAGATACGCAGTATTTT.

The V gene is TRBV9, the J gene TRBJ1-6; possible D gene TRBD1, 5 bases. CDR3 size: 19 residues. Germline V gives CDR1 SGDLS, CDR2 YYNGEE. V was pared by 3 bases and J by 5 bases, with 24 bases between. The CDR3 nucleotides read TGTGCCAGCAGCGAGGGACTCGACAAACTTCGAGGAGATAATTCACCCCTCCACTTT. It yields the protein CASSEGLDKLRGDNSPLHF.

The chain is built from TRBV3-1 (or the pseudogene TRBV3-2) and TRBJ1-1; D is perhaps TRBD1 (6 bases). CDR1 is LGHDT and CDR2 is YNNKEL in the germline V gene (reference sequence). CDR3 length: 15 amino acids. The germline V and J ends were trimmed by 1 base and 0 bases, with 9 bases remaining between them. The CDR3 reads CASSQAGALNTEAFF. Here the CDR3 DNA reads TGTGCCAGCAGCCAAGCGGGGGCTTTGAACACTGAAGCTTTCTTT.

The chain combines TRBV5-1 with TRBJ2-5; 7 bases are a match to TRBD1. V lost 6 bases and J lost 5; bases outside the gene matches: 13. This CDR3 contains 15 residues. The germline V gene has CDR1 SGHRS and CDR2 YFSETQ. The CDR3 nucleotides are TGCGCCAGCACCCCGGACAGGTATACTCGGGAGACCCAGTACTTC. Amino acids: CASTPDRYTRETQYF.

To note about this clone: Different DNA sequences within this sample yield the same CDR3. The V gene is TRBV19, the J gene TRBJ1-5, with TRBD1 identical over 7 bases. CDR1 is LNHDA and CDR2 is SQIVND in the germline V gene (reference sequence). CDR3 length equals 13 residues. V was clipped by 4 bases and J by 7 bases; unmatched bases: 4. The CDR3 protein is CASSRQGGQPQHF. CDR3 sequence (DNA): TGTGCCAGTAGTAGACAGGGCGGCCAGCCCCAGCATTTT. Based on the CDR3 plus reference TRBV19 and TRBJ1-5, the full variable domain is DGGITQSPKYLFRKEGQNVTLSCEQNLNHDAMYWYRQDPGQGLRLIYYSQIVNDFQKGDIAEGYSVSREKKESFPLTVTSAQKNPTAFYLCASSRQGGQPQHFGDGTRLSIL.